This TCR beta chain originates from a study of TIL therapy for anti-PD-1-resistant metastatic lung cancer. Regarding time point: pre-treatment sample, taken before nivolumab and TIL therapy. Only one count was recorded for this clone. This CDR3 comprises 14 residues. CDR1 is GTSNPN, CDR2 SVGIG, per germline (reference sequence). J lost 7 bases, V lost 7 bases, and 14 bases had no gene match. The immunoSEQ assay was v3. This table comes from immunoSEQ multiplex PCR, and its TCRdb copy is limited to in-frame clones, with some not included. Here the sample spans 50,000 to 65,000 clones, 80% to 90% being singletons.

The TCR was taken from a person between 25 and 80 years old with non-small cell lung cancer. The V and J genes are TRBV30 and TRBJ1-2, with 8 nucleotides matching TRBD1. The input for sequencing was blood, taken at baseline. The CDR3 region is CASKLQDREGGYTF. The CDR3 DNA reads as TGTGCCTCGAAACTACAGGACAGGGAGGGTGGCTACACCTTC.